One sample yielded the 2 T cell receptor beta chains listed below, sequenced in a study of Graves' ophthalmopathy and Graves' hyperthyroidism. RNA transcripts were the source from which TCR beta CDR3 regions were amplified. RT-PCR was first run with HTBI primers, then multiplex PCR in a second round. TCRdb passed the multiplex PCR reads through MiXCR, listing each CDR3 protein once. The sample consists of hundreds of thousands of distinct CDR3 sequences, approximately 15% of them appearing once. Material: blood. The origin of the receptors is a woman aged 25 to 39 with Graves' ophthalmopathy.

This clonotype has a count of ten or more. The CDR3 protein is CASSLRGLHEQYF. CDR3 in DNA: TGTGCCAGCAGCTTAAGAGGGCTGCACGAGCAGTACTTC. The chain combines TRBV7-8 with TRBJ2-7, with D perhaps matching TRBD2 (5 bases). The CDR3 loop spans 13 amino acids. The V end was cut by 2 bases, the J end by 5 bases, with 10 bases between. The germline gives CDR1 SGHVS, CDR2 FQNEAQ. The full variable domain, in which reference TRBV7-8 and TRBJ2-7 provide the parts outside the CDR3, is GAGVSQSPRYKVAKRGQDVALRCDPISGHVSLFWYQQALGQGPEFLTYFQNEAQLDKSGLPSDRFFAERPEGSVSTLKIQRTQQEDSAVYLCASSLRGLHEQYFGPGTRLTVT.

This clonotype was observed many times. The chain couples TRBV12-3 or TRBV12-4 to TRBJ1-2; weak D call: TRBD1 (5 bases). V was cut by 2 bases and J by 1 base, with 23 bases left in between. This CDR3 spans 19 amino acids. CDR3 region: CASSLLSPLEGHSNYGYTF. The CDR3 nucleotides are TGTGCCAGCAGTTTATTGTCACCCCTTGAGGGGCACAGTAACTATGGCTACACCTTC.